These 26 T cell receptor beta chains originate from one sample sequenced in a study of blood T cell repertoires in COVID-19. The assay was immunoSEQ multiplex PCR, and TCRdb's table has in-frame clones only and misses some. The data contain about 170,000 clones, 85% to 90% of them seen just once; the ten biggest clones take up over 3.5%. The sequencing sample was made of peripheral blood. Every receptor here comes from a man between 18 and 35 years old with active or convalescent COVID-19.

The chain is built from TRBV5-8 and TRBJ1-6; D is unclear. The germline gives CDR1 SGHTS, CDR2 YDEGEE. CDR3 length: 15 amino acids. V lost 2 bases and J lost 2, with 8 bases in between. CDR3 loop: CASSFDRAYNSPLHF. The CDR3 nucleotides read TGTGCCAGCAGCTTTGATCGGGCCTATAATTCACCCCTCCACTTT.

The rearrangement joins TRBV27 to TRBJ2-7, with 8 positions matching TRBD1. Germline CDR1 MNHEY, CDR2 SMNVEV (reference sequence). The V and J ends lost 6 bases and 7 bases, in that order; junction bases with no gene match: 11. This CDR3 is built from 14 residues. CDR3 in amino acids: CASSQGADRYEQYF. CDR3 bases: TGTGCCAGCAGCCAGGGGGCCGACCGCTATGAGCAGTACTTC.

This chain links TRBV7-8 with TRBJ1-5; 9 positions agree with TRBD1. The ends lost 2 bases at V and 7 bases at J; junction bases unmatched: 3. The CDR3 runs to 14 residues. Per germline, CDR1 SGHVS and CDR2 FQNEAQ. The CDR3 sequence: CASSLRQGDQPQHF. CDR3 sequence (DNA): TGTGCCAGCAGCTTACGACAGGGGGACCAGCCCCAGCATTTT.

The chain combines TRBV2 with TRBJ2-3; 16 nucleotides agree with TRBD2. V dropped 10 bases and J dropped 2; count of bases not matched to a gene: 9. The CDR3 loop spans 17 amino acids. The V gene's germline CDR1 is SNHLY and CDR2 FYNNEI. CDR3 DNA: TGTGCCACCCAGGCCGGGACTAGCGGGGGGGCCACAGATACGCAGTATTTT. Translating it yields CATQAGTSGGATDTQYF. The variable domain in full, with the rest retrieved from reference TRBV2 and TRBJ2-3, is EPEVTQTPSHQVTQMGQEVILRCVPISNHLYFYWYRQILGQKVEFLVSFYNNEISEKSEIFDDQFSVERPDGSNFTLKIRSTKLEDSAMYFCATQAGTSGGATDTQYFGPGTRLTVL.

The J gene is TRBJ1-3, the V gene TRBV9, with D maybe TRBD1 (5 bases). Germline loops: CDR1 SGDLS, CDR2 YYNGEE. This CDR3 comprises 16 residues. Trimming left V 1 base short and J 1 base short, with 12 bases between. Written as DNA, the CDR3 is TGTGCCAGCAGCGTACTCCTCGGGGGATCTGGAAACACCATATATTTT. Translating gives CASSVLLGGSGNTIYF.

This rearrangement joins TRBV18 to TRBJ1-2; 10 nucleotides agree with TRBD1. The ends lost 3 bases at V and 0 bases at J; junction bases unmatched: 10. This CDR3 comprises 18 residues. In germline, CDR1 is KGHSH, CDR2 LQKENI. The chain's CDR3 is CASSPQGGQGTTNYGYTF. The CDR3 region has the DNA TGTGCCAGCTCACCTCAAGGGGGACAGGGGACAACTAACTATGGCTACACCTTC.

The chain recombines TRBV24-1 with TRBJ2-7, with TRBD2 matching 11 bases. Trimming cost V 4 bases and J 4 bases; bases outside gene matches: 8. Germline V gives CDR1 KGHDR, CDR2 SFDVKD. The CDR3 length is 16 residues. The CDR3 spells CATSDHTSGSGYEQYF. CDR3 bases: TGTGCCACCAGTGACCACACTAGCGGGAGCGGATACGAGCAGTACTTC.

The chain links TRBV11-3 to TRBJ2-3; 8 positions agree with TRBD2. This CDR3 has 15 amino acids. With 4 bases clipped from V and 1 base from J, the junction kept 4 bases outside the gene matches. Germline-derived CDR1 and CDR2 are SGHNT and YENEEA. CDR3 DNA: TGTGCCAGCAGCTCCTCGACTAGCGGCACAGATACGCAGTATTTT. It translates to CASSSSTSGTDTQYF.

In this sample, this clone turned up a few times. The rearrangement joins TRBV2 to TRBJ1-1; tentative D call: TRBD1 (5 bases). Per germline, CDR1 SNHLY and CDR2 FYNNEI. The CDR3 runs 11 residues. V lost 6 bases to trimming and J lost 5 bases, with 7 bases between them. The CDR3 loop reads CASSQGTEAFF. Here the CDR3 DNA reads TGTGCCAGCAGCCAGGGAACTGAAGCTTTCTTT.

The chain links TRBV10-2 to TRBJ2-1; D might be TRBD1 (7 bases). The CDR3 contains 16 residues. Trimming left V 5 bases short and J 1 base short, with 15 bases between. Germline loops: CDR1 WSHSY, CDR2 SAAADI. The CDR3 coding sequence is TGCGCCAGCAGTCAGGGGGGCCCCCTTTCCTACAATGAGCAGTTCTTC. Its protein is CASSQGGPLSYNEQFF.

The rearrangement uses TRBV7-2 and TRBJ2-7, with D hard to call. Looked up from germline, CDR1 is SGHTA and CDR2 is FQGNSA. V shed 5 bases and J shed 1 base, with 6 bases lying between them. This CDR3 is built from 12 residues. The CDR3 loop is CASSTQSYEQYF. The CDR3 bases are TGTGCCAGCAGCACTCAATCCTACGAGCAGTACTTC.

The chain employs TRBV5-6 and TRBJ2-3; 12 bases are shared with TRBD2. The length of the CDR3 is 17 residues. Germline lookup yields CDR1 SGHDT and CDR2 YYEEEE. With V trimmed by 4 bases and J by 3 bases, 9 bases remained unmatched. CDR3 protein: CASSLRSTSGRTDTQYF. As DNA, the CDR3 is TGTGCCAGCAGCCTCCGGTCGACTAGCGGGAGAACAGATACGCAGTATTTT.

V gene TRBV6-5 combines with J gene TRBJ2-5, with TRBD1 identical over 9 bases. Germline assignment: CDR1 MNHEY and CDR2 SVGAGI. This CDR3 has 13 amino acids. V was pared by 5 bases and J by 4 bases, with 2 bases of the junction left unmatched. The CDR3 region has the DNA TGTGCCAGCAGTATGACAGGGGGAGAGACCCAGTACTTC. Amino acid sequence: CASSMTGGETQYF.

The chain joins TRBV27 to TRBJ1-2, with 11 bases that match TRBD1. This CDR3 comprises 12 residues. CDR1 MNHEY and CDR2 SMNVEV come from the germline V gene (reference sequence). Trimming took 9 bases from V and 6 from J; bases not matched to a gene: 3. This CDR3 is CASRTGGDGYTF. DNA for the CDR3: TGTGCCAGTCGGACAGGGGGCGATGGCTACACCTTC.

The CDR3 here is CASTGTQISGEQYV. The CDR3 DNA reads TGTGCCAGCACCGGGACACAAATTTCTGGCGAGCAGTACGTC. The chain employs TRBV28 and TRBJ2-7; D possibly corresponds to TRBD1 (6 bases). CDR1 and CDR2 (germline): MDHEN, SYDVKM. Trimming cost V 7 bases and J 6 bases, with 19 bases left between them. This CDR3 spans 14 amino acids.

V usage is TRBV4-2 and J usage is TRBJ1-1; TRBD1 is a possible D gene (6 bases). CDR1 LGHNA and CDR2 YNFKEQ come from the germline V gene. The CDR3 sequence is 15 residues long. V lost 4 bases to trimming and J lost 1 base, with 13 bases between them. The CDR3 nucleotides read TGTGCCAGCAGCCTCGCTCAGGGGCCGAACACTGAAGCTTTCTTT. This translates into CASSLAQGPNTEAFF.

A few counts support this clone. This chain uses TRBV7-9 with TRBJ2-3; 13 bases map to TRBD2. There are 16 residues in the CDR3. The trim removed 5 bases at V and 5 bases at J, leaving 7 bases unmatched. Germline assignment: CDR1 SEHNR and CDR2 FQNEAQ (reference sequence). CDR3 nucleotides: TGTGCCAGCAGCCCATGGACTAGCGGGAGAGGAGATACGCAGTATTTT. Its protein is CASSPWTSGRGDTQYF.

The J gene is TRBJ2-7, the V gene TRBV13, with 7 bases aligning to TRBD1. Trimming removed 6 bases from V and 4 bases from J; junction bases left unmatched: 6. CDR1 is PRHDT, CDR2 FYEKMQ, per germline (reference sequence). The CDR3 is 13 residues long. In nucleotides, the CDR3 is TGTGCCAGCAGGATAACAGGGGTTTACGAGCAGTACTTC. Protein product: CASRITGVYEQYF.

This sequence joins TRBV28 and TRBJ2-5; D might be TRBD1 (5 bases). V lost 5 bases to trimming and J lost 3 bases, with 13 bases between them. The CDR3 runs to 14 residues. CDR1 is MDHEN, CDR2 SYDVKM, per germline. CDR3 protein: CASSPPGREETQYF. CDR3 nucleotide sequence: TGTGCCAGCAGTCCCCCTGGCAGGGAAGAGACCCAGTACTTC.

This CDR3 is CATSRAQGPSTDTQYF. DNA of the CDR3: TGTGCCACCAGCAGGGCACAGGGACCGTCCACAGATACGCAGTATTTT. This chain uses TRBV15 with TRBJ2-3; the D gene is possibly TRBD1 (6 bases). CDR1 and CDR2 from the germline V gene are LNHNV and YYDKDF (reference sequence). Trimming cost V 3 bases and J 2 bases, with 15 bases left between them. CDR3 size: 16 residues. Full variable domain (remainder filled in from reference TRBV15 and TRBJ2-3): DAMVIQNPRYQVTQFGKPVTLSCSQTLNHNVMYWYQQKSSQAPKLLFHYYDKDFNNEADTPDNFQSRRPNTSFCFLDIRSPGLGDTAMYLCATSRAQGPSTDTQYFGPGTRLTVL.

For this clone: Other DNA sequences in the sample encode the same CDR3. The chain has TRBV7-9 and TRBJ1-1; D call uncertain. This CDR3 has 14 residues. Trimming cost V 0 bases and J 1 base, with 6 bases left between them. Germline V lookup: CDR1 SEHNR, CDR2 FQNEAQ (reference sequence). The CDR3 region has the DNA TGTGCCAGCAGCTTAGCGCTAGGGAACACTGAAGCTTTCTTT. Translation: CASSLALGNTEAFF.

The chain carries TRBV25-1 and TRBJ2-3; TRBD1 is a possible D gene (6 bases). Trimming cost V 5 bases and J 0 bases, with 15 bases left between them. The CDR3 runs 16 residues. Germline CDR1 is MGHDK and CDR2 is SYGVNS. The CDR3 DNA follows: TGTGCCAGCAGTCCAACAGGGCACCCTAGCACAGATACGCAGTATTTT. Translation: CASSPTGHPSTDTQYF. The full variable domain, rest sourced from reference TRBV25-1 and TRBJ2-3, is EADIYQTPRYLVIGTGKKITLECSQTMGHDKMYWYQQDPGMELHLIHYSYGVNSTEKGDLSSESTVSRIRTEHFPLTLESARPSHTSQYLCASSPTGHPSTDTQYFGPGTRLTVL.

J is TRBJ2-5 and V is TRBV13, with D uncertain. This CDR3 is built from 13 residues. Germline CDR1 reads PRHDT; CDR2 reads FYEKMQ (reference sequence). The V and J ends lost 0 bases and 4 bases respectively, with 6 bases between them. The DNA for the CDR3 is TGTGCCAGCAGCTTAGGCCTACGAGAGACCCAGTACTTC. Encoded protein: CASSLGLRETQYF.

The V call is TRBV27, the J call TRBJ2-7; weak D call: TRBD1 (6 bases). Trimming stripped 6 bases from V and 3 bases from J, with 15 bases between. CDR1 and CDR2 (germline): MNHEY, SMNVEV (reference sequence). The CDR3 has 14 residues. CDR3 sequence (DNA): TGTGCCAGCAGGAAACAGGGAGAGAGCTACGAGCAGTACTTC. This encodes CASRKQGESYEQYF.

CDR3 amino acids: CASSPTNTGELFF. CDR3 DNA: TGTGCCAGCAGTCCAACGAACACCGGGGAGCTGTTTTTT. The chain employs TRBV27 and TRBJ2-2; D remains ambiguous. The ends were cut back, 5 bases at V and 0 bases at J, with 4 bases in the middle. Per germline, CDR1 MNHEY and CDR2 SMNVEV (reference sequence). This CDR3 spans 13 amino acids.

This chain links TRBV6-2 or TRBV6-3 with TRBJ1-1; D possibly corresponds to TRBD1 (6 bases). The V end lost 4 bases, the J end lost 5 bases, and 17 bases lay between the germline ends. Per the germline V gene, CDR1 is MNHEY and CDR2 is SVGEGT. This CDR3 is 15 amino acids long. Here the CDR3 reads CASSSSYRVQTEAFF. CDR3 nucleotide sequence: TGTGCCAGCAGTTCCTCATACAGGGTACAGACTGAAGCTTTCTTT.